The rows below give T cell receptor beta chains drawn from one sample of a study of pediatric ulcerative colitis. The table came from immunoSEQ multiplex PCR; TCRdb's copy has only in-frame clones and leaves some out. Among tens of thousands of clones listed, almost 85% were seen once. Source material: blood. These receptors were collected from a boy aged 5 to 17 with severe ulcerative colitis. The CDR3 runs from the conserved cysteine through the conserved F or W.

J gene: TRBJ1-1
V gene: TRBV5-6
CDR3 protein: CASSLAEEAFF

J gene: TRBJ1-5
V gene: TRBV19
CDR3 protein: CASSRQGMRIQPQHF

J gene: TRBJ2-7
V gene: TRBV30
CDR3 protein: CAWSAKPGGRASYEQYF

J gene: TRBJ1-2
V gene: TRBV19
CDR3 protein: CASTGRPVLLGYTF

J gene: TRBJ2-7
V gene: TRBV7-2
CDR3 protein: CASSLLGSSYEQYF

J gene: TRBJ1-4
V gene: TRBV4-3
CDR3 protein: CASSQDGQDPNEKLFF

J gene: TRBJ2-3
V gene: TRBV15
CDR3 protein: CATSRDPVLAGGNSDTQYF

J gene: TRBJ1-1
V gene: TRBV15
CDR3 protein: CATSRDRGGFYTEAFF

J gene: TRBJ2-1
V gene: TRBV5-1
CDR3 protein: CASSLPRGGRVDEQFF

J gene: TRBJ1-2
V gene: TRBV6-1
CDR3 protein: CASSEPDSVYGYTF

J gene: TRBJ1-5
V gene: TRBV28
CDR3 protein: CASRIGGLNQPQHF

J gene: TRBJ1-2
V gene: TRBV28
CDR3 protein: CASSLGSTGNYGYTF

J gene: TRBJ2-2
V gene: TRBV5-4
CDR3 protein: CASTGGAGQGITGELFF

J gene: TRBJ1-1
V gene: TRBV5-6
CDR3 protein: CASSSQLSIKNTEAFF

J gene: TRBJ2-7
V gene: TRBV2
CDR3 protein: CASSLAGGPSYEQYF

J gene: TRBJ2-7
V gene: TRBV19
CDR3 protein: CASSPSTGSPYEQYF

J gene: TRBJ1-1
V gene: TRBV19
CDR3 protein: CASSNRDRGGTEAFF

J gene: TRBJ1-6
V gene: TRBV27
CDR3 protein: CASSSSGPNSPLHF

J gene: TRBJ1-5
V gene: TRBV28
CDR3 protein: CASSLGSNQPQHF

J gene: TRBJ2-7
V gene: TRBV30
CDR3 protein: CAWRRATGGLSYEQYF

J gene: TRBJ2-5
V gene: TRBV7-3
CDR3 protein: CASSLVDQETQYF

J gene: TRBJ2-3
V gene: TRBV30
CDR3 protein: CAWSVGGGAPDTQYF

J gene: TRBJ1-5
V gene: TRBV30
CDR3 protein: CAWSRDALRNQPQHF

J gene: TRBJ2-7
V gene: TRBV6-6
CDR3 protein: CASSYRGGYEQYF